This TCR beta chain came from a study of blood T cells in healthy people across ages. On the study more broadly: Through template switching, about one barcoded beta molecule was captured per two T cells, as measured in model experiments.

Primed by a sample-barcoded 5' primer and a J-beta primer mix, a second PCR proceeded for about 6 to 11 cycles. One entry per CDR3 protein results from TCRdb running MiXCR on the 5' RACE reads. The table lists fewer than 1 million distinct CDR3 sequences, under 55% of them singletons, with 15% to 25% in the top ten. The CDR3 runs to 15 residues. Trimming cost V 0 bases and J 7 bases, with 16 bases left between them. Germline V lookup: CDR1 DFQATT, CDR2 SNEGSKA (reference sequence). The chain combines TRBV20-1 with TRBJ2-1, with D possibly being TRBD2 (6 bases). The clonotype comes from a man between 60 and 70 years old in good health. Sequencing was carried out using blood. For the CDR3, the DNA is TGCAGTGCTAGAGATACTAGCTTAATTGGGAATGAGCAGTTCTTC. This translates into CSARDTSLIGNEQFF.